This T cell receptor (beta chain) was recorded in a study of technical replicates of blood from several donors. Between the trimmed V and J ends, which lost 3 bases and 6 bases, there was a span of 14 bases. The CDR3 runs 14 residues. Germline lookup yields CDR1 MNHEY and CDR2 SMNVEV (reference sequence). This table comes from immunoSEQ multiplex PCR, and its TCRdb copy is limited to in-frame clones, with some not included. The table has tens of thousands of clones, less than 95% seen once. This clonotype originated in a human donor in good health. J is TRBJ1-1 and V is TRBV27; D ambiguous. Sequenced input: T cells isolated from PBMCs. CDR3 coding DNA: TGTGCCAGCAGTTTCGCCCGAGGAGTTGCTGAAGCTTTCTTT. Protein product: CASSFARGVAEAFF.